Following are 4 T cell receptor beta chains from one sample sequenced in a study of blood T cell repertoires in COVID-19. Sequenced by immunoSEQ multiplex PCR; TCRdb stores in-frame clones only, minus some. This table holds 250,000 to 300,000 clones, approximately 90% found once. Sequencing used peripheral blood. The receptors were sampled from a man aged 35 to 55 with acute or convalescent COVID-19.

The rearrangement joins TRBV11-2 to TRBJ1-4; a possible D gene is TRBD1 (5 bases). The CDR3 is 19 residues long. Per the germline V gene, CDR1 is SGHAT and CDR2 is FQNNGV. Trimming removed 5 bases from V and 1 base from J, with 23 bases in between. The CDR3 loop is CASSRGGWTHGLTNEKLFF. The CDR3 DNA follows: TGTGCCAGCAGCCGGGGGGGGTGGACGCACGGATTAACTAATGAAAAACTGTTTTTT.

This rearrangement joins TRBV2 to TRBJ1-1; D remains ambiguous. This CDR3 spans 14 amino acids. Between the trimmed V and J ends, which lost 8 bases and 1 base, there was a span of 14 bases. Germline V gene sequence: CDR1 SNHLY, CDR2 FYNNEI. DNA of the CDR3: TGTGCCAGCCGTTATAGGAGGGAGAACACTGAAGCTTTCTTT. Amino acids: CASRYRRENTEAFF.

The genes are TRBV6-5 and TRBJ1-2; D call uncertain. V shed 2 bases and J shed 6 bases, with 13 bases lying between them. CDR1 and CDR2 (germline): MNHEY, SVGAGI. The CDR3 runs 14 residues. The CDR3, as DNA: TGTGCCAGCAGTTACGATAGTCGGGGAGATGGCTACACCTTC. It yields the protein CASSYDSRGDGYTF.

The chain carries TRBV14 and TRBJ1-2, with D possibly matching TRBD1 (6 bases). The V end lost 8 bases, the J end lost 9 bases, and 13 bases lay between the germline ends. The V gene's germline CDR1 is SGHDN and CDR2 FVKESK. This CDR3 region has 11 residues. The CDR3 DNA follows: TGTGCCAGCTCGACAGGCGGAAGCTACACCTTC. Its protein is CASSTGGSYTF.